This T cell receptor (beta chain) was profiled in a study of identical twins. V shed 7 bases and J shed 0 bases, with 14 bases lying between them. The germline V gene has CDR1 MNHNY and CDR2 SVGAGI (reference sequence). The CDR3 consists of 15 residues. Healthy Caucasian donors formed the entire cohort. This clonotype turned up a few times. Through template switching, a universal primer site was introduced, and the cDNA contained unique molecular identifiers. One entry per CDR3 protein, called by TCRdb with MiXCR from the 5' RACE reads. The sample carries under 300,000 distinct CDR3 sequences, over 9.5% recorded once. The same data also contributed to another study, on yellow fever vaccine responses in identical twins. That source notes: Among the twins, the vaccine T cell response reportedly seemed partly convergent and partly personalized.

The rearrangement uses TRBV6-6 and TRBJ2-3; D call uncertain. Sequencing input: memory (CD45RO+) T cells sorted from blood. The clonotype was recovered from a woman between 18 and 30 years old in good health. In DNA, the CDR3 is TGTGCCAGCAATCCAGACGGGTCTAGCACAGATACGCAGTATTTT. Its translation: CASNPDGSSTDTQYF.